The clone carrying this TCR beta chain was found a few times. The sample comes from a study of CD8+CD57+ T cells in acquired aplastic anemia. In the study overall: The average for DNA from sorted CD4+ and CD8+ cells was roughly 3 ug.

Trimming at V came to 4 bases and at J to 7 bases, leaving 5 bases not matched to a gene. This CDR3 is 15 amino acids long. Germline V lookup: CDR1 ENHRY, CDR2 SYGVKD. The sequenced patients had an expansion of CD8+CD57+ cells seen by flow cytometry. It was genomic DNA that served as the template for profiling TCR beta VDJ and CDR3. MiXCR, applied by TCRdb to the reads, yields one record per CDR3 protein. Of about 160,000 distinct CDR3 sequences in the sample, 40% to 60% were seen once. Material for sequencing was sorted CD4+, CD8+, or CD8+CD57+ T cells (not recorded which) from PBMCs. This clonotype was sampled from a human donor with aplastic anemia. This rearrangement joins TRBV10-3 to TRBJ1-6; 9 positions agree with TRBD1. The CDR3 here is CAISASGQGNSPLHF. Written as DNA, the CDR3 is TGTGCCATCAGTGCCTCGGGACAGGGAAATTCACCCCTCCACTTT.